The 22 T cell receptor beta chains in this list originate from one sample, sequenced in a study of blood T cells in healthy people across ages. The second PCR ran roughly 7 to 12 cycles with a sample-barcoded 5' primer and J-beta primers. From the 5' RACE reads, TCRdb called clonotypes with MiXCR, one entry per CDR3 protein. The sample lists around 800,000 distinct CDR3 sequences, 20% to 30% occurring once. The same sample was also used in a study of T cells of mothers and their children.

The sequenced sample consisted of blood. The source of these receptors is a boy aged 5 to 17 in good health.

This clonotype turned up a few times. J is TRBJ1-2 and V is TRBV29-1; 8 bases agree with TRBD1. CDR3 size: 12 residues. V was clipped by 7 bases and J by 8 bases; unmatched bases: 9. In germline, CDR1 is SQVTM, CDR2 ANQGSEA. The CDR3 sequence is CSGETGAGGYTF. CDR3 bases: TGCAGCGGTGAGACAGGGGCGGGGGGCTACACCTTC.

This clonotype was detected many times. The chain employs TRBV7-9 and TRBJ2-1; 7 nucleotides line up with TRBD1. Per germline, CDR1 SEHNR and CDR2 FQNEAQ (reference sequence). Trimming removed 5 bases from V and 6 bases from J; junction bases left unmatched: 4. The CDR3 loop spans 13 amino acids. The CDR3 protein is CASSTDRVNEQFF. CDR3 DNA sequence: TGTGCCAGCAGCACAGACAGGGTCAATGAGCAGTTCTTC.

This clonotype has a handful of counts. This chain uses TRBV14 with TRBJ2-1; 10 bases match TRBD1. This CDR3 is built from 16 residues. Trimming took 4 bases from V and 8 from J; bases not matched to a gene: 11. The germline CDR1 and CDR2 sequences are SGHDN and FVKESK. The CDR3 is CASSPYLTGGMYEQFF. DNA for the CDR3: TGTGCCAGCAGCCCCTATCTGACAGGGGGCATGTATGAGCAGTTCTTC.

The gene calls are TRBV19 and TRBJ1-1; D unresolved. Trimming removed 8 bases from V and 10 bases from J, with 20 bases in between. The CDR3 sequence is 13 residues long. The V gene's germline CDR1 is LNHDA and CDR2 SQIVND (reference sequence). The DNA of the CDR3 is TGTGCCAGTGAAGGGCGGCAGCACCGAATAGCTTTCTTT. It is translated as CASEGRQHRIAFF.

The chain couples TRBV29-1 to TRBJ2-5; D might be TRBD1 (6 bases). CDR3 size: 12 residues. V shed 7 bases and J shed 2 bases, with 11 bases lying between them. CDR1 is SQVTM and CDR2 is ANQGSEA in the germline V gene. The CDR3 region is CSAGQLQETQYF. Here the CDR3 DNA reads TGCAGCGCCGGACAGTTACAAGAGACCCAGTACTTC.

This sequence joins TRBV10-3 and TRBJ2-5, with D uncertain. The tail of the sequence fits TRBJ2-1 better, so the J call may be wrong. This CDR3 is built from 11 residues. Per germline, CDR1 ENHRY and CDR2 SYGVKD. Here the CDR3 reads CAISLTDEQFF. CDR3 nucleotide sequence: TGTGCCATCAGTTTAACCGATGAGCAGTTCTTC.

The chain carries TRBV24-1 and TRBJ2-5; TRBD2 might be the D (7 bases). From germline, CDR1 is KGHDR and CDR2 SFDVKD. The CDR3 contains 15 residues. With 4 bases removed from V and 1 base from J, the gap between germline ends came to 12 bases. The CDR3 region is CATSDRGASQETQYF. DNA for the CDR3: TGTGCCACCAGTGACCGGGGGGCCTCCCAAGAGACCCAGTACTTC.

The V gene is TRBV4-1, the J gene TRBJ2-1, with D unclear. The CDR3 totals 16 residues. Trimming took off 1 base at V and 6 bases at J, with 16 bases between the two ends. CDR1 and CDR2 from the germline V gene are MGHRA and YSYEKL. CDR3 coding DNA: TGCGCCAGCAGCCAAGCTCCCACACTACGTGGCAATGAGCAGTTCTTC. Protein product: CASSQAPTLRGNEQFF.

The chain is built from TRBV7-7 and TRBJ2-5; 8 bases match TRBD1. Germline V gene data show CDR1 as SSHAT and CDR2 as FNYEAQ (reference sequence). CDR3 length: 15 amino acids. V shed 3 bases, J shed 4 bases, and the junction held 7 bases outside the gene matches. The CDR3 spells CASSFGQGGRETQYF. The CDR3 nucleotides read TGTGCCAGCAGCTTCGGACAGGGAGGCCGAGAGACCCAGTACTTC. Combining the CDR3 with reference TRBV7-7 and TRBJ2-5 gives the whole variable domain GAGVSQSPRYKVTKRGQDVTLRCDPISSHATLYWYQQALGQGPEFLTYFNYEAQPDKSGLPSDRFSAERPEGSISTLTIQRTEQRDSAMYRCASSFGQGGRETQYFGPGTRLLVL.

The J gene is TRBJ1-2, the V gene TRBV20-1, with TRBD1 identical over 7 bases. The ends lost 5 bases at V and 3 bases at J; junction bases unmatched: 3. The CDR3 loop spans 12 amino acids. Germline CDR1 and CDR2: DFQATT and SNEGSKA (reference sequence). The CDR3 here is CSAHRGDYGYTF. CDR3 coding DNA: TGCAGTGCTCACAGGGGAGACTATGGCTACACCTTC.

The chain has TRBV3-1 and TRBJ1-2; 9 bases align to TRBD1. The trim removed 6 bases at V and 6 bases at J, leaving 11 bases unmatched. CDR1 LGHDT and CDR2 YNNKEL come from the germline V gene (reference sequence). This CDR3 region has 15 residues. This CDR3 is CASRSATGGRDGYTF. CDR3 nucleotide sequence: TGTGCCAGCAGGAGTGCGACAGGGGGACGGGATGGCTACACCTTC.

This clonotype was detected only a few times. CDR3 sequence (DNA): TGTGCCAGCAGCCAAGGGGGGGGCCGCTATGAGCAGTTCTTC. As protein: CASSQGGGRYEQFF. The rearrangement joins TRBV3-1 to TRBJ2-5, with D possibly TRBD2 on 7 matching bases. The J call may be in error: the DNA end matches TRBJ2-1 better. There are 14 residues in the CDR3. Germline CDR1 and CDR2: LGHDT and YNNKEL (reference sequence).

The chain carries TRBV20-1 and TRBJ2-3, with D possibly TRBD2 on 6 matching bases. V was pared by 6 bases and J by 0 bases, with 13 bases between. The CDR3 runs to 14 residues. CDR1 is DFQATT, CDR2 SNEGSKA, per germline (reference sequence). CDR3 bases: TGCAGTGCCTGGGACTTATCTAGCACAGATACGCAGTATTTT. Its translation is CSAWDLSSTDTQYF.

The CDR3 DNA reads as TGCGCCAGCAGCCAAGAGACAGGGGGAAACTATGGCTACACCTTC. Translated: CASSQETGGNYGYTF. This chain joins TRBV4-1 and TRBJ1-2; 9 bases map to TRBD1. V trimming: 0 bases; J trimming: 2 bases; junction bases outside the gene matches: 1. CDR1 and CDR2 from the germline V gene are MGHRA and YSYEKL. This CDR3 has 15 amino acids.

The sample holds a few counts of this clonotype. The genes are TRBV6-5 and TRBJ1-6, with D perhaps TRBD1 (6 bases). The germline CDR1 and CDR2 sequences are MNHEY and SVGAGI. The germline V and J ends were trimmed by 0 bases and 9 bases, with 15 bases remaining between them. The length of the CDR3 is 16 residues. The CDR3 sequence is CASSYSDRRSGSPLHF. In DNA, the CDR3 is TGTGCCAGCAGTTACTCCGACAGGCGAAGTGGTTCACCCCTCCACTTT.

This clonotype occurred a few times. This chain uses TRBV30 with TRBJ2-6, with D possibly being TRBD1 (6 bases). The CDR3 extends over 15 amino acids. Looked up from germline, CDR1 is GTSNPN and CDR2 is SVGIG (reference sequence). The V end was cut by 3 bases, the J end by 0 bases, with 9 bases between. The CDR3 loop is CAWSNRVSGANVLTF. The CDR3 DNA sequence: TGTGCCTGGAGCAACAGGGTCTCTGGGGCCAACGTCCTGACTTTC.

This clonotype has a handful of counts. This chain joins TRBV3-1 and TRBJ2-6; a weak D match, TRBD2 (5 bases). Germline values: CDR1 LGHDT, CDR2 YNNKEL (reference sequence). CDR3 length: 20 residues. Trimming removed 1 base at V and 1 base at J, with 20 bases between. The CDR3 is CASSQASGNLASSGANVLTF. The DNA of the CDR3 is TGTGCCAGCAGCCAAGCGTCCGGGAATTTAGCCTCGTCTGGGGCCAACGTCCTGACTTTC.

The J gene is TRBJ2-7, the V gene TRBV6-2 or TRBV6-3, with TRBD2 identical over 9 bases. V shed 9 bases, J shed 2 bases, and the junction held 5 bases outside the gene matches. Germline V CDR1 and CDR2: MNHEY, SVGEGT. This CDR3 is 13 amino acids long. In DNA form, the CDR3 reads TGTGCCAGTGTAGCGGGGGCCCCCTACGAGCAGTACTTC. Protein sequence: CASVAGAPYEQYF.

The table lists this clonotype with a few counts. The rearrangement uses TRBV2 and TRBJ1-4; D call uncertain. The germline V gene encodes CDR1 SNHLY and CDR2 FYNNEI. The V end lost 8 bases, the J end lost 2 bases, and 12 bases lay between the germline ends. The CDR3 consists of 14 residues. In DNA form, the CDR3 reads TGTGCCAGCTCCGCGGGGAGGACTAATGAAAAACTGTTTTTT. Translated: CASSAGRTNEKLFF. Full variable domain (remainder filled in from reference TRBV2 and TRBJ1-4): EPEVTQTPSHQVTQMGQEVILRCVPISNHLYFYWYRQILGQKVEFLVSFYNNEISEKSEIFDDQFSVERPDGSNFTLKIRSTKLEDSAMYFCASSAGRTNEKLFFGSGTQLSVL.

CDR3 coding DNA: TGTGCCAGTAGTACCCGGGGGGCCTCCTACAATGAGCAGTTCTTC. This encodes CASSTRGASYNEQFF. The J gene is TRBJ2-1, the V gene TRBV19; the D gene is possibly TRBD2 (7 bases). The CDR3 has 15 residues. Per the germline V gene, CDR1 is LNHDA and CDR2 is SQIVND (reference sequence). V lost 4 bases to trimming and J lost 0 bases, with 10 bases between them.

J is TRBJ2-5 and V is TRBV7-2, with 8 bases aligning to TRBD1. The J call may be in error: the DNA end matches TRBJ2-7 better. This CDR3 comprises 15 residues. In germline, CDR1 is SGHTA, CDR2 FQGNSA. CDR3: CASSPAWDRLNEQYF. The CDR3 DNA reads TGTGCCAGCAGCCCCGCCTGGGACAGGTTAAACGAGCAGTACTTC.

V gene TRBV27 combines with J gene TRBJ1-2; TRBD1 agrees at 7 bases. Germline values: CDR1 MNHEY, CDR2 SMNVEV (reference sequence). The V and J ends lost 5 bases and 5 bases, in that order; junction bases with no gene match: 11. The CDR3 sequence is 15 residues long. CDR3 region: CASSPRQGPAYGYTF. Here the CDR3 DNA reads TGTGCCAGCAGTCCTCGACAGGGCCCCGCTTATGGCTACACCTTC.